A selection of T cell receptor beta chains follows, all from one sample in a study of immune evolution from preneoplasia to lung adenocarcinoma. Repertoires were generated with immunoSEQ multiplex PCR, while TCRdb's copy carries only in-frame clones and drops some. The table shows around 10,000 clones, with 85% to 90% occurring only once. Sequencing used FFPE invasive lung adenocarcinoma tissue. These receptors all stem from a person in their 70s with invasive lung adenocarcinoma. The CDR3 runs from the conserved cysteine through the conserved F or W. Fields, in order: clone size, V gene, CDR3 protein. The size entry is marked missing in some rows and otherwise reads once, few, many or a size class.

size: -; V: TRBV6-4; CDR3: CASSDSTSGSYNEQFF
size: -; V: TRBV6-6; CDR3: CASSTRDRQVDGYTF
size: once; V: TRBV5-6; CDR3: CASSYGGEETQYF
size: -; V: TRBV7-6; CDR3: CASSLVMDQETQYF
size: -; V: TRBV5-4; CDR3: CASSQPLSSEQYF
size: -; V: TRBV19; CDR3: CASSMLPGQGAYEQYF
size: -; V: TRBV2; CDR3: CASTESGLRNTEAFF
size: -; V: TRBV30; CDR3: CAWSVLKGYGETQYF
size: -; V: TRBV5-6; CDR3: CASSLVGPLSGYTF
size: -; V: TRBV6-1; CDR3: CASREPGTGAGNTIYF
size: -; V: TRBV28; CDR3: CASSYRDGFYNEQFF
size: -; V: TRBV4-2; CDR3: CASSRDREVQPQHF
size: few; V: TRBV4-2; CDR3: CASSQMGPDTQYF
size: -; V: TRBV7-2; CDR3: CASSFPGRGYEQYF
size: -; V: TRBV6-1; CDR3: CASIRSGRFYEQYF
size: -; V: TRBV9; CDR3: CASSVNLGGETQYF
size: -; V: TRBV11-2; CDR3: CASSLIQAEQFF
size: -; V: TRBV5-6; CDR3: CASIITGNYGYTF
size: -; V: TRBV28; CDR3: CASSPPGGGTYEQYF
size: few; V: TRBV5-1; CDR3: CASSLAVNTEAFF
size: few; V: TRBV13; CDR3: CASSWDSLSDNEQFF
size: -; V: TRBV29-1; CDR3: CSVGQGGDTQYF
size: -; V: TRBV4-2; CDR3: CASSQDLSGVGPGELFF
size: few; V: TRBV7-9; CDR3: CASSPGQGYYEQYF
size: -; V: TRBV4-2; CDR3: CASSGVAGAGEQYF
size: -; V: TRBV7-2; CDR3: CASSLEVWGGNEKLFF
size: -; V: TRBV5-6; CDR3: CASSLKDHQPQHF
size: once; V: TRBV5-1; CDR3: CASSKQLGDTEAFF
size: -; V: TRBV28; CDR3: CASSRGGPYEQYF
size: -; V: TRBV30; CDR3: CAWSVEAYNEQFF
size: -; V: TRBV14; CDR3: CASSQLDSWAGELFF
size: -; V: TRBV6-5; CDR3: CASRRQGIRGKLFF
size: few; V: TRBV5-8; CDR3: CASSLEGGPNQPQHF
size: -; V: TRBV5-4; CDR3: CASRSGTSGLSAYNEQFF
size: -; V: TRBV5-4; CDR3: CASSLDGSSYNEQFF
size: once; V: TRBV5-6; CDR3: CASSLEPQVTGELFF
size: -; V: TRBV29-1; CDR3: CSVGGGPGNSNQPQHF
size: -; V: TRBV28; CDR3: CASSGGTANIQYF
size: large; V: TRBV7-3; CDR3: CASSLGLPGNNEQFF
size: -; V: TRBV7-9; CDR3: CASSFLTQREPPDTQYF
size: -; V: TRBV20-1; CDR3: CSWGGEAFF
size: -; V: TRBV7-2; CDR3: CASSPGGGYGYTF
size: -; V: TRBV7-7; CDR3: CASSVPGTGRNYEQYF
size: -; V: TRBV6-1; CDR3: CASTDPERPQHF
size: -; V: TRBV7-9; CDR3: CASSDNTGSARETQYF
size: -; V: TRBV4-1; CDR3: CASSQEEVTYEQYF